The 10 T cell receptor beta chains below come from one sample, sequenced in a study of cytomegalovirus exposure and HLA in healthy donors. The method was immunoSEQ multiplex PCR; TCRdb's version includes in-frame clones alone and lacks a portion of them. Among about 180,000 clones, 87% were seen once, and the ten largest hold roughly 1.4%. The source material was PBMCs. Every receptor here comes from a woman aged 25-40 years in good health and CMV-seronegative.

V gene TRBV5-4 combines with J gene TRBJ1-6; 8 bases are a match to TRBD1. The V gene's germline CDR1 is SGHNT and CDR2 YYREEE (reference sequence). This CDR3 has 14 amino acids. With 5 bases clipped from V and 10 bases from J, the junction kept 8 bases outside the gene matches. Written as DNA, the CDR3 is TGTGCCAGCAGGATTACAGGGGGTAGATCACCCCTCCACTTT. It encodes CASRITGGRSPLHF.

This clone has a single count. The chain combines TRBV7-2 with TRBJ1-2, with D possibly being TRBD1 (6 bases). Germline V gene sequence: CDR1 SGHTA, CDR2 FQGNSA. The CDR3 covers 14 residues. Trimming left V 5 bases short and J 8 bases short, with 18 bases between. CDR3 nucleotides: TGTGCCAGCAGCCGAGAACAAGGACAGAGGGGCTACACCTTC. Its translation is CASSREQGQRGYTF.

This CDR3 reads CASSAGVGSYEQYF. The CDR3 coding sequence is TGTGCCAGCAGCGCCGGTGTTGGCTCCTACGAGCAGTACTTC. The V call is TRBV9, the J call TRBJ2-7; D call uncertain. Trimming removed 3 bases from V and 0 bases from J, with 10 bases in between. This CDR3 has 14 residues. Germline V gives CDR1 SGDLS, CDR2 YYNGEE.

The chain is built from TRBV18 and TRBJ1-2; TRBD1 agrees at 10 bases. After removal of 4 bases from V and 0 bases from J, the junction contained 5 bases not matched to a gene. The CDR3 contains 16 residues. Looked up from germline, CDR1 is KGHSH and CDR2 is LQKENI. Here the CDR3 DNA reads TGTGCCAGCTCACAGGGACAGGGGACCTCTAACTATGGCTACACCTTC. Encoded protein: CASSQGQGTSNYGYTF.

The chain carries TRBV7-2 and TRBJ2-1; a possible D gene is TRBD2 (7 bases). Germline V gene lookup returns CDR1 SGHTA and CDR2 FQGNSA. The germline V and J ends were trimmed by 5 bases and 2 bases, with 13 bases remaining between them. This CDR3 has 15 residues. The CDR3 DNA reads TGTGCCAGCAGCCTCAAAGGGGGGGCCTACAATGAGCAGTTCTTC. Its protein product is CASSLKGGAYNEQFF.

The chain is built from TRBV5-1 and TRBJ2-7; 10 positions agree with TRBD1. This CDR3 is built from 15 residues. Germline assignment: CDR1 SGHRS and CDR2 YFSETQ. J gave up 2 bases and V 4 bases, and 6 bases lay outside the gene matches. As DNA, the CDR3 is TGCGCCAGCAGCCTGGGACAGGGGCGAACCTACGAGCAGTACTTC. The encoded protein is CASSLGQGRTYEQYF.

The chain recombines TRBV5-1 with TRBJ2-5, with a possible D match to TRBD1 (5 bases). The germline V gene has CDR1 SGHRS and CDR2 YFSETQ. This CDR3 has 14 amino acids. With 1 base removed from V and 4 bases from J, the gap between germline ends came to 11 bases. The CDR3 DNA reads as TGCGCCAGCAGCTTGATGACAGCTCCAGAGACCCAGTACTTC. Translated, it gives CASSLMTAPETQYF.

The chain couples TRBV10-3 to TRBJ2-7; D remains unclear. Looked up from germline, CDR1 is ENHRY and CDR2 is SYGVKD. The CDR3 has 10 residues. The ends were cut back, 10 bases at V and 5 bases at J, with 9 bases in the middle. DNA for the CDR3: TGTGCCACCCAGTCACACGAGCAGTACTTC. Its protein product is CATQSHEQYF.

The V and J genes are TRBV5-6 and TRBJ2-3; 7 positions match TRBD2. With 0 bases clipped from V and 2 bases from J, the junction kept 9 bases outside the gene matches. Germline lookup yields CDR1 SGHDT and CDR2 YYEEEE. This CDR3 contains 17 residues. The CDR3, as DNA: TGTGCCAGCAGCTTGGGTCCTCCGGGGGGATCCACAGATACGCAGTATTTT. Protein sequence: CASSLGPPGGSTDTQYF.

The genes are TRBV27 and TRBJ1-1, with 10 bases lining up with TRBD1. After removal of 0 bases from V and 5 bases from J, the junction contained 6 bases not matched to a gene. The CDR3 runs to 16 residues. The germline V gene has CDR1 MNHEY and CDR2 SMNVEV (reference sequence). The CDR3 DNA reads TGTGCCAGCAGTTTATCGGGGACAGGGGTGGGTACTGAAGCTTTCTTT. Its translation is CASSLSGTGVGTEAFF.